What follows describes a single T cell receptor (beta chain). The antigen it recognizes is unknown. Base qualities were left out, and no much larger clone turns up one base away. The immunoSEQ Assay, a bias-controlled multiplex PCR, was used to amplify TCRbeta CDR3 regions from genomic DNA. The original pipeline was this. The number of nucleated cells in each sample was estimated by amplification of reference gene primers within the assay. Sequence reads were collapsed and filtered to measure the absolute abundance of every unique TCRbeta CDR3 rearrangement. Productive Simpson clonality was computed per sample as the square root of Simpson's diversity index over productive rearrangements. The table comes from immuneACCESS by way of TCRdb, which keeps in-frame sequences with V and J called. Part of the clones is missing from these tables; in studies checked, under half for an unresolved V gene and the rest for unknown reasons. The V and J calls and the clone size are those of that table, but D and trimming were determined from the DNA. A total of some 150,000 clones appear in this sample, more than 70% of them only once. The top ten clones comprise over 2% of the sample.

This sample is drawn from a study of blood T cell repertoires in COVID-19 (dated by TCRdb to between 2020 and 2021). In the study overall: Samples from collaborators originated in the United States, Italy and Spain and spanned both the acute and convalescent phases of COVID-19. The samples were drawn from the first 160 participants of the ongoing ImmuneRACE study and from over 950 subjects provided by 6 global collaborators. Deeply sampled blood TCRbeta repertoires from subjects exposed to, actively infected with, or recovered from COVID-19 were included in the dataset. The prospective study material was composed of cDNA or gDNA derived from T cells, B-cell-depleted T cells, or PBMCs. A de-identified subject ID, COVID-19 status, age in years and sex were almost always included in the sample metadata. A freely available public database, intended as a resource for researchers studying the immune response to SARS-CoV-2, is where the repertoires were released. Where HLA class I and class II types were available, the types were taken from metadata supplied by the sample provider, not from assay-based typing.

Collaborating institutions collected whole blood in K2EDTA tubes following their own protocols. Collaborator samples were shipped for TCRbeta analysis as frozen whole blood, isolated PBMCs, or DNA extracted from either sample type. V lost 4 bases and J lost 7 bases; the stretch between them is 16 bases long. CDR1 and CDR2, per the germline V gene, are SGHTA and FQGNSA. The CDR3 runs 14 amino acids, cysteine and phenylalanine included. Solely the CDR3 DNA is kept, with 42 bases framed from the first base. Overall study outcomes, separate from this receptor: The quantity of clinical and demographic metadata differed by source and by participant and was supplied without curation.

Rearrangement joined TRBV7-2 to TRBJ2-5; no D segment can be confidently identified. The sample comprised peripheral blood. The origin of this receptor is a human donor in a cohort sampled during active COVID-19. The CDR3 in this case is CASSSRRLGSTQYF. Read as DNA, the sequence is TGTGCCAGCAGCTCCCGACGGTTGGGCTCGACCCAGTACTTC. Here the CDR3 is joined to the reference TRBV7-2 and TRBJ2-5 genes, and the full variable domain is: GAGVSQSPSNKVTEKGKDVELRCDPISGHTALYWYRQSLGQGLEFLIYFQGNSAPDKSGLPSDRFSAERTGGSVSTLTIQRTQQEDSAVYLCASSSRRLGSTQYFGPGTRLLVL.